These T cell receptor beta chains were read from a single sample in a study of blood T cell repertoires in COVID-19. Produced via immunoSEQ multiplex PCR; TCRdb's table is partial and in-frame only. The sample has about 200,000 clones; 65% to 90% are singletons. Input material: PBMCs or T cells enriched from blood (not recorded which). The receptor source for this set is a middle-aged woman with acute COVID-19. Both conserved end residues are part of each CDR3. The D gene is left open where the match is weak. Clone size is not always given. Where it is, it says once, few, many or a class for expanded clones.

TRBV5-1	16	TRBD2	TRBJ2-5	-	TGCGCCAGCAGCTTGGCTTTGCGGGAGGAGGGGGAGACCCAGTACTTC	CASSLALREEGETQYF
TRBV28	11	-	TRBJ2-7	-	TGTGCCAGCAGAGGGGTTTTCGAGCAGTACTTC	CASRGVFEQYF
TRBV20-1	15	TRBD2	TRBJ2-3	-	TGCAGTGCTAGTCCAAGCGGGAGGGTAAGGGATACGCAGTATTTT	CSASPSGRVRDTQYF
TRBV19	14	-	TRBJ2-1	-	TGTGCCAGTAGTATAGCGGAGACGTACGGGGAGCAGTTCTTC	CASSIAETYGEQFF
TRBV13	15	TRBD2	TRBJ2-5	-	TGTGCCAGCAGCCCACGACTAGCGGGAAAAGAGACCCAGTACTTC	CASSPRLAGKETQYF
TRBV28	15	TRBD2	TRBJ2-3	-	TGTGCCAGCACGGGGTCGCGGGAGAGGACAGATACGCAGTATTTT	CASTGSRERTDTQYF
TRBV28	15	-	TRBJ1-2	few	TGTGCCAGCACCTTTTCTCAGCGCGCTAACTATGGCTACACCTTC	CASTFSQRANYGYTF
TRBV6-5	13	TRBD1	TRBJ2-2	-	TGTGCCAGCAGACTCACAGGGGCCGGGGAGCTGTTTTTT	CASRLTGAGELFF
TRBV30	17	TRBD1	TRBJ1-6	-	TGTGCCTGGAGTGGCGTGGGGACAGGTCGGAGGAATTCACCCCTCCACTTT	CAWSGVGTGRRNSPLHF
TRBV3-1/TRBV3-2	14	-	TRBJ1-2	-	TGTGCCAGCAGCCCCCGGCAGGGTGATGTAGGCTACACCTTC	CASSPRQGDVGYTF
TRBV28	12	TRBD1	TRBJ1-2	few	TGTGCCAGCAGGGGACAGGTCTATGGCTACACCTTC	CASRGQVYGYTF
TRBV11-2	15	TRBD2	TRBJ2-3	-	TGTGCCAGCAGCACCATCGGACTAGCCGCAGATACGCAGTATTTT	CASSTIGLAADTQYF
TRBV5-1	14	TRBD1	TRBJ2-7	-	TGCGCCAGCAGCCCGGGACAGGGGGTCTACGAGCAGTACTTC	CASSPGQGVYEQYF
TRBV30	13	-	TRBJ2-7	-	TGTGCCTGGAGTGTTGCAGGGAGGTACGAGCAGTACTTC	CAWSVAGRYEQYF
TRBV11-2	16	-	TRBJ2-1	-	TGTGCCAGCAGCTTTGAGGGTCGGGAAAGGAACAATGAGCAGTTCTTC	CASSFEGRERNNEQFF
TRBV6-5	15	TRBD1	TRBJ2-7	-	TGTGCCAGCAGTTCCCTTGGGACAGGGTTCATCGAGCAGTACTTC	CASSSLGTGFIEQYF
TRBV3-1/TRBV3-2	15	-	TRBJ1-2	once	TGTGCCAGCAGCTTCGTACGTGGGGGGGCGGGTGGCTACACCTTC	CASSFVRGGAGGYTF
TRBV7-9	13	-	TRBJ1-1	-	TGTGCCAGCAGCTTAGTGGGGGCTCTCATGGCTTTCTTT	CASSLVGALMAFF
TRBV5-4	14	TRBD1	TRBJ2-5	-	TGTGCCAGCAGCTCGACAGGGGGCGAAGAGACCCAGTACTTC	CASSSTGGEETQYF
TRBV29-1	12	-	TRBJ1-1	-	TGCAGCGCCCTCGACATCAACACTGAAGCTTTCTTT	CSALDINTEAFF
TRBV12-3/TRBV12-4	13	TRBD1	TRBJ2-5	-	TGTGCCAGCAGTGACAGGGTACAGGAGACCCAGTACTTC	CASSDRVQETQYF
TRBV11-2	17	TRBD2	TRBJ2-2	once	TGTGCCAGCAGCCGCAAGACTAGCGGGAGGGAAACCGGGGAGCTGTTTTTT	CASSRKTSGRETGELFF
TRBV10-1	16	TRBD1	TRBJ2-5	-	TGCGCCAGGAGGGACAGGGGGCATCGGGCCGAAGAGACCCAGTACTTC	CARRDRGHRAEETQYF
TRBV11-3	13	-	TRBJ1-6	-	TGTGCCAGCAGCTTAACCGGGAATTCACCCCTCCACTTT	CASSLTGNSPLHF
TRBV28	15	TRBD1	TRBJ2-7	-	TGTGCCAGCAGTTCGGAGACAGGGGGCTTCGACGAGCAGTACTTC	CASSSETGGFDEQYF
TRBV21-1	16	-	TRBJ1-5	few	TGTGCCAGCAGCACGCCCGGGGGGGCAGACAATCAGCCCCAGCATTTT	CASSTPGGADNQPQHF
TRBV27	16	TRBD2	TRBJ2-5	-	TGTGCCAGCAACCCCCGCGGGCTAGCGGGATCCGAGACCCAGTACTTC	CASNPRGLAGSETQYF
TRBV24-1	16	-	TRBJ2-1	once	TGTGCCACCAGTGACCCTCCGGGACAAAAGAAGGTTGAGCAGTTCTTC	CATSDPPGQKKVEQFF
TRBV18	19	-	TRBJ1-5	-	TGTGCCAGCTCACTTAACCGGTACAGGGTAAGCGATAGCAATCAGCCCCAGCATTTT	CASSLNRYRVSDSNQPQHF
TRBV28	14	-	TRBJ1-5	-	TGTGCCAGCAGTTTTTTTAATCGCAATCAGCCCCAGCATTTT	CASSFFNRNQPQHF
TRBV2	11	-	TRBJ1-1	-	TGTGCCAGCTCCGCGTACACTGAAGCTTTCTTT	CASSAYTEAFF
TRBV19	13	TRBD1	TRBJ1-5	-	TGTGCCAGTAAGGACAGGGTAGACCAGCCCCAGCATTTT	CASKDRVDQPQHF
TRBV5-1	15	TRBD2	TRBJ2-5	-	TGCGCCAGCTCCCCCGCCGGGGGAGGGCCTGAGACCCAGTACTTC	CASSPAGGGPETQYF
TRBV7-2	16	-	TRBJ1-5	-	TGTGCCAGCAGCTTAATTGCTAGTTTACACTTGGAGCCCCAGCATTTT	CASSLIASLHLEPQHF
TRBV28	17	TRBD2	TRBJ2-2	-	TGTGCCAGTCTAGAGTCGCTAGCGGGAGGGTACACCGGGGAGCTGTTTTTT	CASLESLAGGYTGELFF
TRBV28	15	-	TRBJ2-3	-	TGTGCCAGTCAACAAGGGGGCGGGACGTCAGATACGCAGTATTTT	CASQQGGGTSDTQYF
TRBV4-1	13	-	TRBJ2-7	-	TGCGCCAGCAGCCCCAGACAAGGCTACGAGCAGTACTTC	CASSPRQGYEQYF
TRBV21-1	12	-	TRBJ1-6	-	TGTTCCAAAAATGTCGGTCCGGGACCCCTCCACTTT	CSKNVGPGPLHF
TRBV4-1	15	-	TRBJ1-2	-	TGCGCCAGCAGTCGAAGCAGGGAGGTAGGGTATGGCTACACCTTC	CASSRSREVGYGYTF
TRBV3-1/TRBV3-2	14	TRBD1	TRBJ1-4	-	TGTGCCAGCAGCCTTCGGACAGGTTCTGAAAAACTGTTTTTT	CASSLRTGSEKLFF